This T cell receptor (beta chain) is drawn from a study of shared clonotypes between healthy human individuals. The data were produced by immunoSEQ multiplex PCR, yet TCRdb's version contains in-frame clones alone and is incomplete. The repertoire holds 2 million to 2.5 million clones, approximately 93% seen once, with about 0.39% in the top ten. The CDR3 is 15 residues long. CDR1 SGHRS and CDR2 YFSETQ come from the germline V gene. Trimming cost V 0 bases and J 8 bases, with 15 bases left between them. The source of this sequence is a man in his late teens or twenties in good health. Some clones in this sample may be carry-over from other donors' samples. The sample consisted of naive CD4+ T cells from PBMCs. The subset was: CD45RA+ positively selected. This chain connects TRBV5-1 to TRBJ2-1, with TRBD2 as a possible D gene (6 bases). The CDR3 spells CASSLGGTLRHEQFF. In DNA form, the CDR3 reads TGCGCCAGCAGCTTGGGAGGGACTCTCCGGCATGAGCAGTTCTTC.